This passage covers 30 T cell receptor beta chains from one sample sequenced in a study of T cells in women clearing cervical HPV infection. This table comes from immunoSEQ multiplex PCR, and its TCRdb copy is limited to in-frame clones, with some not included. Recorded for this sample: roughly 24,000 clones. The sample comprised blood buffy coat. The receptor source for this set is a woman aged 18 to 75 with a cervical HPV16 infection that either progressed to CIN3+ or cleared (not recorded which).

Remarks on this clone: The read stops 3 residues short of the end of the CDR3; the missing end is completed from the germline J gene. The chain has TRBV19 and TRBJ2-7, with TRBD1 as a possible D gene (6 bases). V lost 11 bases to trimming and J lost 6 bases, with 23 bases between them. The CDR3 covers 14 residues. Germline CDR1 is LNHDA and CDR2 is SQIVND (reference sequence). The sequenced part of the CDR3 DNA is TGTGCCTCGAGACAGGACAGCCGGGGCCCCGAG. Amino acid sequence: CASRQDSRGPE. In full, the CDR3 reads CASRQDSRGPEQYF.

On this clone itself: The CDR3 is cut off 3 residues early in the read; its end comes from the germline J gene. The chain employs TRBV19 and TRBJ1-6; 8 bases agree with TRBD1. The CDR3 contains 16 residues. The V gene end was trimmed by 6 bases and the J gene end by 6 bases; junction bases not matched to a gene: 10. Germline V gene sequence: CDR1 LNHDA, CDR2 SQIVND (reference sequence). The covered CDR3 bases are TGTGCCAGTAGGCCAGGACAGGGACGAATTAATTCACCC. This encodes CASRPGQGRINSP. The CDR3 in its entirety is CASRPGQGRINSPLHF.

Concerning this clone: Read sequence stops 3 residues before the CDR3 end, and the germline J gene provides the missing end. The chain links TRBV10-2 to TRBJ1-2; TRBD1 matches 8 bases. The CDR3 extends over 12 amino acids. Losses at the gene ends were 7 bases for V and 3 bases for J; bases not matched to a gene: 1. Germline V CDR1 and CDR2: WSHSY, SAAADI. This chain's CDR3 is CASMDRDYGYTF. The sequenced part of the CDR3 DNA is TGCGCCAGCATGGACAGGGACTATGGC.

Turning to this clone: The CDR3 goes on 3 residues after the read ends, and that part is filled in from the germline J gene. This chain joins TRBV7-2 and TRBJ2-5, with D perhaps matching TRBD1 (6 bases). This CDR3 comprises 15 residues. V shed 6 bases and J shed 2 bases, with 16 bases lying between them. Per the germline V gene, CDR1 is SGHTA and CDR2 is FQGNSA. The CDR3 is CASSQVDSTQETQYF. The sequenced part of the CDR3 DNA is TGTGCCAGCAGTCAAGTGGACAGTACACAAGAGACC.

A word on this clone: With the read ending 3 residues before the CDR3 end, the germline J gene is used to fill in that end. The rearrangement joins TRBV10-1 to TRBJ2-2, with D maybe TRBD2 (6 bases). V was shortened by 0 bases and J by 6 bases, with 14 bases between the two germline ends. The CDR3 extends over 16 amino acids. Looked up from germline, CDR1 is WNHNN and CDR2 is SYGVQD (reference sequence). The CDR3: CASSESGGGVAGELFF. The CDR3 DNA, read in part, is TGCGCCAGCAGTGAGTCCGGTGGAGGGGTGGCCGGGGAG.

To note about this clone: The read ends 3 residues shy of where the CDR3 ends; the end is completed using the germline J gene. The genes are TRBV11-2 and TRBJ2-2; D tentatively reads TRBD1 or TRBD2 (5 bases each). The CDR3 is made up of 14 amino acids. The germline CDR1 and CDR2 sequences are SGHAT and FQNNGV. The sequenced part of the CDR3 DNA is TGTGCCAGCAGCCCACTGAGAGGGGCCAACGTG. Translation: CASSPLRGANV. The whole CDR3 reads CASSPLRGANVLFF.

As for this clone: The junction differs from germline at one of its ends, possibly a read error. The covered CDR3 bases are TGTGCCAGCAGCATAGCTGGGGGAGCGGGCTATGGT. It yields the protein CASSIAGGAGYG. The full CDR3 protein reads CASSIAGGAGYGQYF. The chain combines TRBV7-9 with TRBJ2-4, with a tentative D call TRBD2 (6 bases). With the read ending 3 residues before the CDR3 end, the germline J gene is used to fill in that end. CDR1 SEHNR and CDR2 FQNEAQ come from the germline V gene (reference sequence). The CDR3 contains 15 residues.

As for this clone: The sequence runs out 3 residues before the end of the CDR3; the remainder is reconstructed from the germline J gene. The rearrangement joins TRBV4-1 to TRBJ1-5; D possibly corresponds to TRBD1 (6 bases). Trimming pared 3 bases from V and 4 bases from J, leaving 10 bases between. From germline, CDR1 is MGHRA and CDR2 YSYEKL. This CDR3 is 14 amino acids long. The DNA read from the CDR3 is TGCGCCAGCAGCCACCGGACAGAGAATCAGCCC. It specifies CASSHRTENQP. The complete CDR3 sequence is CASSHRTENQPQHF.

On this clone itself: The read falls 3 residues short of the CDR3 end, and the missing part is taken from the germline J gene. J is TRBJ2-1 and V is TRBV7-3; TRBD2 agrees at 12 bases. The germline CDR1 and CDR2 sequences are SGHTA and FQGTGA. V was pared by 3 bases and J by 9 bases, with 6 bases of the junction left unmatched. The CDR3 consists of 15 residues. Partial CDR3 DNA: TGTGCCAGCAGCTTCGCTAGCGGGAGGGCCGCTGAG. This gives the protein CASSFASGRAAE. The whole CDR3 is CASSFASGRAAEQFF.

The covered CDR3 bases are TGTGCCTGGAGAGGGACAGGGTTAATG. It is translated as CAWRGTGLM. The entire CDR3 protein is CAWRGTGLMIYF. The rearrangement links TRBV30 to TRBJ1-3; 9 bases line up with TRBD1. The DNA ends 3 residues before the CDR3 does, and the rest of the CDR3 is filled in from the germline J gene. Germline V gene lookup returns CDR1 GTSNPN and CDR2 SVGIG (reference sequence). CDR3 size: 12 residues.

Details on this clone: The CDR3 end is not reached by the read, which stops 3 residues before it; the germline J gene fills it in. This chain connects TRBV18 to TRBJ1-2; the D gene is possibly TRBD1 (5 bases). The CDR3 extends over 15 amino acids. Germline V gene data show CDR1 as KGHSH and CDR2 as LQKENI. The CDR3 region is CASSPPGRGSETYTF. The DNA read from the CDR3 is TGTGCCAGCTCACCGCCGGGACGGGGGTCAGAGACC.

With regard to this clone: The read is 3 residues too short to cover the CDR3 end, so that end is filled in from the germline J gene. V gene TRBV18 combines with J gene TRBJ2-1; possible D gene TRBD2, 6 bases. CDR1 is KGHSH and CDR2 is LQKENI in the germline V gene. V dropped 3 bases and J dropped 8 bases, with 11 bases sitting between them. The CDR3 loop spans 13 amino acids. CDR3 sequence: CASSPEGFDEQFF. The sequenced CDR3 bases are TGTGCCAGCTCACCGGAGGGTTTCGATGAG.

The CDR3 DNA, read in part, is TGTGCCAGTCGGGACAGAACTAATGAAAAA. Translated, it gives CASRDRTNEK. Given in full, the CDR3 is CASRDRTNEKLFF. The chain recombines TRBV19 with TRBJ1-4; TRBD1 matches 7 bases. The CDR3 is cut off 3 residues early in the read; its end comes from the germline J gene. The germline CDR1 and CDR2 sequences are LNHDA and SQIVND (reference sequence). The V gene end was trimmed by 8 bases and the J gene end by 1 base; junction bases not matched to a gene: 1. The CDR3 covers 13 residues.

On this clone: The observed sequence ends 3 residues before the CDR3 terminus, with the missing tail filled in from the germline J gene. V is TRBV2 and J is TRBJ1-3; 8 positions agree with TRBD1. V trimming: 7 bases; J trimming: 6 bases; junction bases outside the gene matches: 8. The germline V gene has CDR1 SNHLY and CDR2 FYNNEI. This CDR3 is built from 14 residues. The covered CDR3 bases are TGTGCCAGCAAATTCGCGACAGGGGAAAACACC. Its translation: CASKFATGENT. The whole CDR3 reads CASKFATGENTIYF.

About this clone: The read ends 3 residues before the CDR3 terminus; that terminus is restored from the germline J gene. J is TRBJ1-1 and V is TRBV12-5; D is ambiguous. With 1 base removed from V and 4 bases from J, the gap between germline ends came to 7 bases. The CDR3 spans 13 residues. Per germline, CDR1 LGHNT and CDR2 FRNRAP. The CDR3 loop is CASGLDISTEAFF. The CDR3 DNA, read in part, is TGTGCTAGTGGTTTGGACATAAGCACTGAA.

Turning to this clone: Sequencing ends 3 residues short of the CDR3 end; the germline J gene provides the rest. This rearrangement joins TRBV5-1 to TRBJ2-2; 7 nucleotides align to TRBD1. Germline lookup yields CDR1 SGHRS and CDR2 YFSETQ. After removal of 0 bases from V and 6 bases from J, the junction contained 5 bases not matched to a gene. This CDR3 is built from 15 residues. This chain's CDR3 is CASSLVGGAPGELFF. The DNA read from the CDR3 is TGCGCCAGCAGCTTGGTAGGGGGCGCGCCCGGGGAG. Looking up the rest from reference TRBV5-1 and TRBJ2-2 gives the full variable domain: KAGVTQTPRYLIKTRGQQVTLSCSPISGHRSVSWYQQTPGQGLQFLFEYFSETQRNKGNFPGRFSGRQFSNSRSEMNVSTLELGDSALYLCASSLVGGAPGELFFGEGSRLTVL.

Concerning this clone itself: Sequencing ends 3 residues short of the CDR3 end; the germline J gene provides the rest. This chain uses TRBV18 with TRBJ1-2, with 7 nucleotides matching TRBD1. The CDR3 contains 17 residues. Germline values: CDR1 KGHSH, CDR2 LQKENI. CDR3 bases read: TGTGCCAGCTCACCACTACTAGCGGGATTCGGGACAGATACC. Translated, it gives CASSPLLAGFGTDT. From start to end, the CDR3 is CASSPLLAGFGTDTYTF.

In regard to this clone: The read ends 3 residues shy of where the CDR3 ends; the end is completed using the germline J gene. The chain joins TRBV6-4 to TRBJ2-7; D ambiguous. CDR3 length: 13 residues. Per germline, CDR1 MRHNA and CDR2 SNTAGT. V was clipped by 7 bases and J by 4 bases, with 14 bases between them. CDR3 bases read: TGTGCCAGCAACTCGTCCAACCCTTACGAG. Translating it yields CASNSSNPYE. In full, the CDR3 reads CASNSSNPYEQYF.

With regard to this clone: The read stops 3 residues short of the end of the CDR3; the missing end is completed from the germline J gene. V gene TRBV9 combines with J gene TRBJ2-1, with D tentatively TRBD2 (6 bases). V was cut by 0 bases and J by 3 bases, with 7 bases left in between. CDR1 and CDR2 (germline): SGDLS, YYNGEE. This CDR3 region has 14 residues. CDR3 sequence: CASSVGGNYNEQFF. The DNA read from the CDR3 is TGTGCCAGCAGCGTAGGCGGGAACTACAATGAG.

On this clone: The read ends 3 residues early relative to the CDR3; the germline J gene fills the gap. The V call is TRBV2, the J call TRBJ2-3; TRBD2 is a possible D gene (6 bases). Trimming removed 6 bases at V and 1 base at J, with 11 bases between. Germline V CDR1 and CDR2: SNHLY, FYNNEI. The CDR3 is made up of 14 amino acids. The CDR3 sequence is CASSAGLRTDTQYF. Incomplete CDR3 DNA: TGTGCCAGCAGCGCGGGACTCCGCACAGATACG.

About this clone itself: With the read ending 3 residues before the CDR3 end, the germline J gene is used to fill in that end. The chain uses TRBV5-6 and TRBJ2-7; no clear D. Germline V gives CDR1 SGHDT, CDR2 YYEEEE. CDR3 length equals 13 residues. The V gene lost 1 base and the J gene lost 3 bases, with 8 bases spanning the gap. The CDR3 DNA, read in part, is TGTGCCAGCAGCTTGCCCCACAGCTACGAG. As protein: CASSLPHSYE. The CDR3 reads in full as CASSLPHSYEQYF.

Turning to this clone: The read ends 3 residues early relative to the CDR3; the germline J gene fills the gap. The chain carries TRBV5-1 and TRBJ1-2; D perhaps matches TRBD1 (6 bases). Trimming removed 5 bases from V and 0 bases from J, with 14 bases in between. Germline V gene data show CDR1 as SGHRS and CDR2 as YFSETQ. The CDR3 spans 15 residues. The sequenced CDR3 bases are TGCGCCAGCAGACTTGACAGGATTACTAACTATGGC. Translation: CASRLDRITNYG. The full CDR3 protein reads CASRLDRITNYGYTF.

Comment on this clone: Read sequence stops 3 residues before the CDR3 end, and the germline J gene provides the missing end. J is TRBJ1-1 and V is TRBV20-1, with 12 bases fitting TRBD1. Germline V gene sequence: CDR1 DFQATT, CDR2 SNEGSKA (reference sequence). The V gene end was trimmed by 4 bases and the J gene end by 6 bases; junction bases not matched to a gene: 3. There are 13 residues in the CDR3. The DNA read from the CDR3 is TGCAGTGCTATCGGGGACAGGGGGCCTGAA. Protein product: CSAIGDRGPE. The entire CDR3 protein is CSAIGDRGPEAFF.

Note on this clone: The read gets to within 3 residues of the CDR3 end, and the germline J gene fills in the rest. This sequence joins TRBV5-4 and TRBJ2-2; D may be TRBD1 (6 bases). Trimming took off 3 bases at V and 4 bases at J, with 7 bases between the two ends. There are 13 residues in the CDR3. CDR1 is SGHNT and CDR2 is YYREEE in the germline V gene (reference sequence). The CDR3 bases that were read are TGTGCCAGCAGCTCAGGGGTCACCGGGGAG. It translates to CASSSGVTGE. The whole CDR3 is CASSSGVTGELFF. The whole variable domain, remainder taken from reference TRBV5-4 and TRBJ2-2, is ETGVTQSPTHLIKTRGQQVTLRCSSQSGHNTVSWYQQALGQGPQFIFQYYREEENGRGNFPPRFSGLQFPNYSSELNVNALELDDSALYLCASSSGVTGELFFGEGSRLTVL.

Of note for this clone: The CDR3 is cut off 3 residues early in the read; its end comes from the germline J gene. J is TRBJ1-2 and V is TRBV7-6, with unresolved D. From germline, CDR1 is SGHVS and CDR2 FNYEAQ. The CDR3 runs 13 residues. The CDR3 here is CASSSGSTDTYTF. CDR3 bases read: TGTGCCAGCAGTAGCGGGAGCACAGATACC.

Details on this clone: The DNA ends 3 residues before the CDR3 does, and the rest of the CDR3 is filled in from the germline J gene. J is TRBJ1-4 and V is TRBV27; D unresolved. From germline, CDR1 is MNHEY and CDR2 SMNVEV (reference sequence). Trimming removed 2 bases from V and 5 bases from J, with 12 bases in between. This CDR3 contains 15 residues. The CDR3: CASSLKRRINEKLFF. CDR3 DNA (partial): TGTGCCAGCAGTTTAAAGCGACGGATAAATGAAAAA. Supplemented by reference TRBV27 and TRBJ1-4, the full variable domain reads EAQVTQNPRYLITVTGKKLTVTCSQNMNHEYMSWYRQDPGLGLRQIYYSMNVEVTDKGDVPEGYKVSRKEKRNFPLILESPSPNQTSLYFCASSLKRRINEKLFFGSGTQLSVL.

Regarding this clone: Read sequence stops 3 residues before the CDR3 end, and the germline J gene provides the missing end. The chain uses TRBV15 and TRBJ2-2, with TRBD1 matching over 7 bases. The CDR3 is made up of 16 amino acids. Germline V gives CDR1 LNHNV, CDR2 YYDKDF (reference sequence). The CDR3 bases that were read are TGTGCCACCAGCAGAGGAAGGGACAGACCTAATTCGGGG. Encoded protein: CATSRGRDRPNSG. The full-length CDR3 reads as CATSRGRDRPNSGLFF. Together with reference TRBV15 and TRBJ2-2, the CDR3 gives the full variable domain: DAMVIQNPRYQVTQFGKPVTLSCSQTLNHNVMYWYQQKSSQAPKLLFHYYDKDFNNEADTPDNFQSRRPNTSFCFLDIRSPGLGDTAMYLCATSRGRDRPNSGLFFGEGSRLTVL.

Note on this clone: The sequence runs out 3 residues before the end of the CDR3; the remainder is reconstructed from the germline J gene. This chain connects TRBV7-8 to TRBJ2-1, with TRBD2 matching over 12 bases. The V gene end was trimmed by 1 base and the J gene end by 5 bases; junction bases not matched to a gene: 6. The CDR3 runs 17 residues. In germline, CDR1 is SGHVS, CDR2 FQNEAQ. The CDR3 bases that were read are TGTGCCAGCAGCTTAGTTCCTAGCGGGGGGGCCCACAATGAG. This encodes CASSLVPSGGAHNE. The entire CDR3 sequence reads CASSLVPSGGAHNEQFF.

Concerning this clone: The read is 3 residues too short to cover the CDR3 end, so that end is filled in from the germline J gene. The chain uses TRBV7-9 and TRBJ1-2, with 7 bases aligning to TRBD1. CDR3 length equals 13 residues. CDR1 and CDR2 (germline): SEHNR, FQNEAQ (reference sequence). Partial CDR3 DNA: TGTGCCAGCAGGGGGGACAGTCTTTGGATC. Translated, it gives CASRGDSLWI. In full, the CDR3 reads CASRGDSLWIYTF.

The CDR3 here is CASSQAGPGELFF. The sequenced CDR3 bases are TGTGCCAGCAGCCAAGCGGGCCCCGGGGAG. The chain has TRBV13 and TRBJ2-2, with D perhaps matching TRBD2 (6 bases). The read halts 3 residues ahead of the CDR3 end, with the missing end drawn from the germline J gene. V was pared by 5 bases and J by 6 bases, with 10 bases between. The CDR3 has 13 amino acids. The germline V gene encodes CDR1 PRHDT and CDR2 FYEKMQ (reference sequence).